These 4 T cell receptor beta chains share one sample of origin, sequenced in a study of Ad26.COV2.S vaccination and SARS-CoV-2 variants. Stated treatment: approximately 18 received Ad26.COV2.S at low or high dose, single or two shots; five or six received placebo; per-sample allocation not given. All samples were drawn on day 63, counting from the first vaccine or placebo injection. TCRdb's copy holds only in-frame clones and misses some; the assay was immunoSEQ multiplex PCR. The data show some 480,000 clones, roughly 89% seen once. This sample comprised peripheral blood, obtained in a trial of Ad26.COV2.S vaccine versus placebo. The receptor set was obtained from a person aged 18-65 years who received the Ad26.COV2.S COVID-19 vaccine or a placebo.

This clone was detected only a few times. This sequence joins TRBV7-2 and TRBJ2-7; D is unclear. Germline V gene lookup returns CDR1 SGHTA and CDR2 FQGNSA. This CDR3 has 14 residues. The ends were cut back, 1 base at V and 0 bases at J, with 7 bases in the middle. The CDR3: CASSLGDISYEQYF. The CDR3 DNA sequence: TGTGCCAGCAGCTTAGGAGACATCTCCTACGAGCAGTACTTC.

The rearrangement links TRBV4-3 to TRBJ2-1, with D tentatively TRBD2 (6 bases). V lost 1 base and J 9 bases, leaving 13 bases between the germline ends. This CDR3 is 14 amino acids long. Germline V CDR1 and CDR2: LGHNA, YSLEER. The CDR3 DNA reads TGCGCCAGCAGCCAAGGACACCCCGGGGGTGAGCAGTTCTTC. It specifies CASSQGHPGGEQFF.

This chain joins TRBV6-2 or TRBV6-3 and TRBJ2-1; D ambiguous. CDR1 is MNHEY, CDR2 SVGEGT, per germline. The CDR3 contains 15 residues. V lost 2 bases and J lost 9, with 17 bases in between. The CDR3 DNA reads TGTGCCAGCAGTTACAGGGTCGGTCCAGGCGGTGAGCAGTTCTTC. It is translated as CASSYRVGPGGEQFF.

V and J are TRBV12-3 or TRBV12-4 and TRBJ1-1; no firm D call. V lost 1 base to trimming and J lost 8 bases, with 5 bases between them. The CDR3 has 11 amino acids. CDR3 region: CASSLGGEAFF. The CDR3 nucleotides are TGTGCCAGCAGTTTAGGGGGAGAAGCTTTCTTT.